This TCR beta chain was documented in a study of blood T cell repertoires in COVID-19. On the study more broadly: COVID-19 samples collected from the United States, Italy and Spain covered acute and convalescent phases. In each case, the material was cDNA or gDNA derived from T cells, B-cell-depleted T cells, or PBMCs.

This clone was picked up a small number of times. Germline V gene lookup returns CDR1 SNHLY and CDR2 FYNNEI. The CDR3 spans 13 residues. Authors' processing steps: Scientists estimated how many nucleated cells there were by amplifying reference gene primers. Libraries were prepared by immunoSEQ multiplex PCR; TCRdb keeps only in-frame clonotypes and omits some of them. V and J calls and clone size follow that table, whereas D and trimming were derived from the DNA. Among 130,000 to 150,000 clones listed, 70% to 80% were seen once. The V gene is TRBV2, the J gene TRBJ1-2; maybe TRBD1 (6 bases). This TCR came from a man aged 60-69 years with acute or convalescent COVID-19. Sequenced: peripheral blood. The CDR3 reads CATDPTGNYGYTF. In DNA, the CDR3 is TGTGCGACCGACCCGACAGGCAACTATGGCTACACCTTC.